These 14 T cell receptor beta chains were all obtained from the same sample, sequenced in a study of OX40 agonist ivuxolimab in advanced cancers. Profiled with immunoSEQ multiplex PCR; TCRdb holds only in-frame clones, not every one. Of fewer than 80,000 clones in the sample, almost 85% were seen once. The sample here was CD4+ or CD8+ T cells sorted from blood, taken in a trial of the OX40 agonist ivuxolimab. The source is an adult with an advanced solid tumor such as melanoma, head and neck, liver or kidney cancer.

The rearrangement uses TRBV5-4 and TRBJ2-7; the D is unclear. The CDR3 runs to 14 residues. Germline V gene lookup returns CDR1 SGHNT and CDR2 YYREEE (reference sequence). Trimming removed 5 bases from V and 5 bases from J, with 17 bases in between. The chain's CDR3 is CASRSRRLGDEQYF. CDR3 sequence (DNA): TGTGCCAGCAGATCTCGCAGGCTGGGCGACGAGCAGTACTTC.

V and J are TRBV18 and TRBJ2-1, with a weak D call TRBD2 (5 bases). Per the germline V gene, CDR1 is KGHSH and CDR2 is LQKENI. This CDR3 comprises 13 residues. Trimming stripped 6 bases from V and 9 bases from J, with 15 bases between. CDR3 nucleotides: TGTGCCAGCTCTCCTGGGGTCCGGGGTGAGCAGTTCTTC. Its protein product is CASSPGVRGEQFF.

The CDR3: CASSLTRAGNTIYF. Here the CDR3 DNA reads TGTGCCAGCAGCCTGACACGGGCTGGAAACACCATATATTTT. This chain uses TRBV11-2 with TRBJ1-3; D remains ambiguous. The CDR3 is made up of 14 amino acids. Germline CDR1 is SGHAT and CDR2 is FQNNGV. Trimming left V 5 bases short and J 2 bases short, with 10 bases between.

The gene calls are TRBV4-3 and TRBJ1-6; possibly TRBD1 for D (6 bases). Germline V gene sequence: CDR1 LGHNA, CDR2 YSLEER. V was trimmed by 0 bases and J by 0 bases, leaving 9 bases between them. CDR3 length: 17 residues. CDR3 region: CASSQETGSSYNSPLHF. For the CDR3, the DNA is TGCGCCAGCAGCCAAGAGACAGGCAGCTCCTATAATTCACCCCTCCACTTT.

V and J are TRBV2 and TRBJ1-3; 9 bases are a match to TRBD1. Germline CDR1 SNHLY, CDR2 FYNNEI. J lost 3 bases, V lost 6 bases, and 6 bases had no gene match. This CDR3 contains 15 residues. Here the CDR3 DNA reads TGTGCCAGCAGCCAACAGGGGGCGGGTGGAAACACCATATATTTT. Translation gives CASSQQGAGGNTIYF.

The J gene is TRBJ2-7, the V gene TRBV9, with D tentatively TRBD1 (6 bases). The germline V gene has CDR1 SGDLS and CDR2 YYNGEE. V was trimmed by 4 bases and J by 6 bases, leaving 17 bases between them. The CDR3 is 14 amino acids. CDR3 loop: CASSQENREAEQYF. In DNA form, the CDR3 reads TGTGCCAGCAGCCAAGAGAACAGGGAAGCCGAGCAGTACTTC.

The rearrangement links TRBV10-3 to TRBJ2-3, with TRBD1 matching 7 bases. Germline V gene data show CDR1 as ENHRY and CDR2 as SYGVKD. The CDR3 loop spans 15 amino acids. The DNA of the CDR3 is TGTGCACATAACCCAGGGGGTTCTAGCACAGATACGCAGTATTTT. Protein sequence: CAHNPGGSSTDTQYF.

As DNA, the CDR3 is TGCGCCAGCAGCTTTGGGACAGGGTACGAGCAGTACTTC. Its translation is CASSFGTGYEQYF. The chain couples TRBV5-1 to TRBJ2-5; TRBD1 agrees at 9 bases. The better agreement between TRBJ2-7 and the DNA end casts doubt on the J call. The CDR3 is 13 amino acids. The germline gives CDR1 SGHRS, CDR2 YFSETQ.

This chain connects TRBV5-1 to TRBJ1-1, with 9 bases matching TRBD1. There are 15 residues in the CDR3. With 2 bases clipped from V and 1 base from J, the junction kept 3 bases outside the gene matches. CDR1 is SGHRS and CDR2 is YFSETQ in the germline V gene. The CDR3 bases are TGCGCCAGCAGCTTTGGGACAGGGAGGAACACTGAAGCTTTCTTT. Translated: CASSFGTGRNTEAFF.

For the CDR3, the DNA is TGTGCCAGCAGTTTTGTCGGACAGGGGGCGACGCGGGGCACTGAAGCTTTCTTT. This codes for CASSFVGQGATRGTEAFF. The rearrangement uses TRBV28 and TRBJ1-1; 11 nucleotides agree with TRBD1. The V segment lost 3 bases and the J segment 4 bases; nucleotides outside the gene matches: 13. CDR3 length: 18 residues. The germline CDR1 and CDR2 sequences are MDHEN and SYDVKM.

This clone has a single count. The genes are TRBV5-6 and TRBJ2-3; the D is unclear. From germline, CDR1 is SGHDT and CDR2 YYEEEE. V was trimmed by 0 bases and J by 7 bases, leaving 9 bases between them. The CDR3 has 13 amino acids. CDR3 loop: CASSLVLGNTQYF. The CDR3 region has the DNA TGTGCCAGCAGCTTGGTCTTGGGGAATACGCAGTATTTT.

V usage is TRBV7-2 and J usage is TRBJ2-3, with 8 nucleotides matching TRBD1. Germline CDR1 SGHTA, CDR2 FQGNSA. Trimming took 5 bases from V and 7 from J; bases not matched to a gene: 5. The CDR3 consists of 13 residues. The CDR3 sequence: CASSPRGRNTQYF. The DNA for the CDR3 is TGTGCCAGCAGCCCCAGGGGGCGAAATACGCAGTATTTT.

The chain links TRBV7-9 to TRBJ1-4; D might be TRBD1 (5 bases). Germline CDR1 and CDR2: SEHNR and FQNEAQ (reference sequence). V dropped 3 bases and J dropped 7 bases, with 12 bases sitting between them. The CDR3 sequence is 14 residues long. The CDR3 nucleotides read TGTGCCAGCAGCTTCGCAACGGGACGTGAAAAACTGTTTTTT. Translation gives CASSFATGREKLFF.

The chain combines TRBV19 with TRBJ1-6; no reliable D call. The length of the CDR3 is 14 residues. Trimming shortened V by 7 bases and J by 10 bases, and 17 bases separated the two germline ends. Germline V gives CDR1 LNHDA, CDR2 SQIVND (reference sequence). The CDR3 spells CASKRVSDGSPLHF. The CDR3 region has the DNA TGTGCCAGTAAAAGGGTGAGCGACGGATCACCCCTCCACTTT.